Listed here is a single TCR beta chain. The data derive from a study of Ad26.COV2.S vaccination and SARS-CoV-2 variants. Clones were sequenced by immunoSEQ multiplex PCR, and TCRdb holds only the in-frame ones, with some missing. The table shows under 600,000 clones, with roughly nine tenths occurring only once. Regarding treatment: 15 to 20 received Ad26.COV2.S at low or high dose, single or two shots; 5 received placebo; per-sample allocation not given. Day 63 after the first injection of vaccine or placebo was the sampling time. The CDR3 has 16 residues. Germline assignment: CDR1 SQVTM and CDR2 ANQGSEA. Trimming left V 7 bases short and J 2 bases short, with 23 bases between.

The sample consisted of peripheral blood, taken in a trial of Ad26.COV2.S vaccine versus placebo. The V gene is TRBV29-1, the J gene TRBJ2-5; D possibly uses TRBD1 or TRBD2 (5 bases each). This TCR came from a person aged 18 to 59 who received the Ad26.COV2.S COVID-19 vaccine or a placebo. CDR3: CSAMGVGAHGQETQYF. In nucleotides, the CDR3 is TGCAGCGCCATGGGAGTCGGGGCCCACGGACAAGAGACCCAGTACTTC.